These 31 T cell receptor beta chains came from one sample sequenced in a study of cytomegalovirus exposure and HLA in healthy donors. The method was immunoSEQ multiplex PCR; TCRdb's version includes in-frame clones alone and lacks a portion of them. In the table there are approximately 150,000 clones, more than 75% of which are singletons. Material: PBMCs. The receptor source for this set is a woman aged 25 to 45 in good health and CMV-seronegative.

A single count supports this clone. The chain links TRBV27 to TRBJ2-7, with TRBD2 matching over 7 bases. The CDR3 loop spans 14 amino acids. V trimming: 2 bases; J trimming: 4 bases; junction bases outside the gene matches: 5. Germline loops: CDR1 MNHEY, CDR2 SMNVEV (reference sequence). The CDR3 nucleotides are TGTGCCAGCAGTTTAATAAGCGGGGCGTACGAGCAGTACTTC. Amino acid sequence: CASSLISGAYEQYF.

The chain combines TRBV27 with TRBJ1-1; possible D gene TRBD1, 5 bases. CDR1 and CDR2 (germline): MNHEY, SMNVEV (reference sequence). The CDR3 covers 16 residues. Deletions cut 6 bases from V and 2 bases from J, with 19 bases between. This CDR3 reads CASSQTWGGINTEAFF. The CDR3 DNA reads TGTGCCAGCAGCCAAACCTGGGGGGGGATAAACACTGAAGCTTTCTTT.

This chain connects TRBV25-1 to TRBJ2-1; a possible D gene is TRBD1 (7 bases). Germline V gene lookup returns CDR1 MGHDK and CDR2 SYGVNS. This CDR3 has 17 amino acids. Trimming stripped 4 bases from V and 1 base from J, with 17 bases between. CDR3 DNA: TGTGCCAGCAGTGGAAGGGGGGCAGGGGGATCCTACAATGAGCAGTTCTTC. This sequence encodes CASSGRGAGGSYNEQFF.

This chain links TRBV15 with TRBJ2-5; TRBD1 matches 10 bases. This CDR3 has 16 residues. CDR1 LNHNV and CDR2 YYDKDF come from the germline V gene (reference sequence). The J segment lost 2 bases and the V segment lost 3 bases, leaving 6 bases of the junction unmatched. The CDR3 is CATSRGGQGSQETQYF. The CDR3 DNA is TGTGCCACCAGCAGGGGGGGACAGGGGTCTCAAGAGACCCAGTACTTC. The full variable domain, completed using reference TRBV15 and TRBJ2-5, is DAMVIQNPRYQVTQFGKPVTLSCSQTLNHNVMYWYQQKSSQAPKLLFHYYDKDFNNEADTPDNFQSRRPNTSFCFLDIRSPGLGDTAMYLCATSRGGQGSQETQYFGPGTRLLVL.

This chain connects TRBV14 to TRBJ2-5; tentatively, D is TRBD1 (6 bases). V lost 2 bases to trimming and J lost 5 bases, with 18 bases between them. The CDR3 is 16 amino acids. The germline V gene encodes CDR1 SGHDN and CDR2 FVKESK. The CDR3 DNA reads as TGTGCCAGCAGCCAACGGATAGGGGGAGTCCGGGAGACCCAGTACTTC. Translated: CASSQRIGGVRETQYF.

The CDR3 sequence is CASSQDGRGGSPLHF. In DNA form, the CDR3 reads TGCGCCAGCAGCCAAGACGGCAGGGGCGGGTCACCCCTCCACTTT. The chain uses TRBV4-3 and TRBJ1-6, with D possibly being TRBD1 (6 bases). Germline V CDR1 and CDR2: LGHNA, YSLEER. V lost 0 bases and J lost 10, with 13 bases in between. The CDR3 covers 15 residues.

The J gene is TRBJ1-6, the V gene TRBV19; D perhaps matches TRBD1 (5 bases). Germline V lookup: CDR1 LNHDA, CDR2 SQIVND (reference sequence). The CDR3 loop spans 16 amino acids. With 5 bases removed from V and 7 bases from J, the gap between germline ends came to 18 bases. The CDR3 nucleotides are TGTGCCAGTAGTCCGACAGACAGAAACCGAAATTCACCCCTCCACTTT. Encoded protein: CASSPTDRNRNSPLHF.

This chain links TRBV25-1 with TRBJ2-3, with 7 nucleotides matching TRBD2. The V gene's germline CDR1 is MGHDK and CDR2 SYGVNS. CDR3 length: 13 amino acids. V trimming: 3 bases; J trimming: 3 bases; junction bases outside the gene matches: 0. CDR3 amino acids: CASSDGGTDTQYF. Here the CDR3 DNA reads TGTGCCAGCAGTGACGGGGGGACAGATACGCAGTATTTT.

This rearrangement joins TRBV7-2 to TRBJ2-1; possible D gene TRBD2, 6 bases. The CDR3 totals 15 residues. V shed 3 bases and J shed 0 bases, with 9 bases lying between them. CDR1 and CDR2 (germline): SGHTA, FQGNSA. The CDR3 reads CASSLGLTSYNEQFF. The DNA of the CDR3 is TGTGCCAGCAGCTTGGGACTTACCTCCTACAATGAGCAGTTCTTC.

This chain uses TRBV2 with TRBJ2-4; D gene ambiguous. V was clipped by 2 bases and J by 0 bases, with 11 bases between them. This CDR3 has 16 residues. Germline CDR1 SNHLY, CDR2 FYNNEI. CDR3 in amino acids: CASSEWAVRAKNIQYF. In DNA, the CDR3 is TGTGCCAGCAGTGAATGGGCAGTCCGAGCCAAAAACATTCAGTACTTC.

This clone was seen just once. The chain is built from TRBV9 and TRBJ1-1; D is unresolved. The CDR3 runs 14 residues. The ends were cut back, 3 bases at V and 2 bases at J, with 11 bases in the middle. Germline loops: CDR1 SGDLS, CDR2 YYNGEE. The chain's CDR3 is CASSAWTGNTEAFF. The CDR3 DNA reads TGTGCCAGCAGCGCTTGGACGGGAAACACTGAAGCTTTCTTT.

This chain connects TRBV5-1 to TRBJ1-3; D is possibly TRBD1 (5 bases). The CDR3 is 14 amino acids. Trimming removed 4 bases at V and 0 bases at J, with 8 bases between. The V gene's germline CDR1 is SGHRS and CDR2 YFSETQ. The CDR3 DNA is TGCGCCAGCAGCCCGACAGTCTCTGGAAACACCATATATTTT. It codes for CASSPTVSGNTIYF.

This chain joins TRBV27 and TRBJ1-2, with 9 bases identical to TRBD1. Germline values: CDR1 MNHEY, CDR2 SMNVEV (reference sequence). The CDR3 sequence is 13 residues long. The V and J ends lost 1 base and 9 bases, in that order; junction bases with no gene match: 3. The CDR3 loop is CASSLYGQGSYTF. As DNA, the CDR3 is TGTGCCAGCAGTTTATACGGACAGGGGAGCTACACCTTC.

V is TRBV27 and J is TRBJ1-3; the match to TRBD1 covers 10 bases. V lost 5 bases and J lost 0; bases outside the gene matches: 13. CDR1 is MNHEY and CDR2 is SMNVEV in the germline V gene (reference sequence). The CDR3 runs to 19 residues. The CDR3 is CASSTRFPTGGASGNTIYF. CDR3 sequence (DNA): TGTGCCAGCAGTACCCGGTTCCCGACAGGGGGCGCCTCTGGAAACACCATATATTTT.

V gene TRBV4-1 combines with J gene TRBJ1-1, with D unresolved. V was clipped by 4 bases and J by 1 base, with 7 bases between them. The CDR3 is made up of 13 amino acids. Germline CDR1 is MGHRA and CDR2 is YSYEKL. The CDR3 region has the DNA TGCGCCAGCAGCCTGCGGGGGAACACTGAAGCTTTCTTT. Translated, it gives CASSLRGNTEAFF.

This clone appeared once. This rearrangement joins TRBV11-2 to TRBJ1-1; the D gene is possibly TRBD1 (5 bases). CDR1 and CDR2 from the germline V gene are SGHAT and FQNNGV. The CDR3 contains 13 residues. V was cut by 8 bases and J by 0 bases, with 10 bases left in between. CDR3 bases: TGTGCCAGCGGCAGGGTTTTGAACACTGAAGCTTTCTTT. Translated: CASGRVLNTEAFF.

This clone has only a few counts. The gene calls are TRBV6-1 and TRBJ2-1, with D maybe TRBD2 (7 bases). CDR3 length: 14 residues. CDR1 MNHNS and CDR2 SASEGT come from the germline V gene. The ends were cut back, 7 bases at V and 5 bases at J, with 15 bases in the middle. Written as DNA, the CDR3 is TGTGCCAGCATGTACGCGGGGGCCCACAATGAGCAGTTCTTC. Translation: CASMYAGAHNEQFF.

A single count supports this clone. The V gene is TRBV9, the J gene TRBJ2-2; tentatively, D is TRBD1 (5 bases). Per the germline V gene, CDR1 is SGDLS and CDR2 is YYNGEE. This CDR3 is built from 14 residues. Trimming shortened V by 6 bases and J by 1 base, and 10 bases separated the two germline ends. The CDR3 sequence is CASTPGQNTGELFF. The CDR3 DNA follows: TGTGCCAGCACCCCAGGACAGAACACCGGGGAGCTGTTTTTT.

The chain links TRBV13 to TRBJ1-2; 7 positions match TRBD1. The CDR3 covers 14 residues. J lost 3 bases, V lost 4 bases, and 5 bases had no gene match. Germline V gives CDR1 PRHDT, CDR2 FYEKMQ (reference sequence). This CDR3 reads CASSSIDRDYGYTF. In nucleotides, the CDR3 is TGTGCCAGCAGCTCCATCGACAGGGACTATGGCTACACCTTC.

The chain links TRBV5-6 to TRBJ2-7; TRBD1 matches at 7 bases. Germline V CDR1 and CDR2: SGHDT, YYEEEE. V lost 4 bases and J lost 5; bases outside the gene matches: 3. This CDR3 comprises 12 residues. CDR3 sequence (DNA): TGTGCCAGCAGCCTGGGGACAGACGAGCAGTACTTC. It encodes CASSLGTDEQYF.

The chain combines TRBV10-2 with TRBJ2-3; perhaps TRBD1 as D (6 bases). The CDR3 covers 17 residues. From germline, CDR1 is WSHSY and CDR2 SAAADI. V gave up 3 bases and J gave up 1 base, with 17 bases separating them. Here the CDR3 DNA reads TGCGCCAGCAGTGAACCTGGGACAACGACTGGCACAGATACGCAGTATTTT. Its translation: CASSEPGTTTGTDTQYF.

The gene calls are TRBV9 and TRBJ1-5; the D gene is possibly TRBD1 (5 bases). The CDR3 loop spans 15 amino acids. Germline CDR1 is SGDLS and CDR2 is YYNGEE. The ends were cut back, 4 bases at V and 5 bases at J, with 16 bases in the middle. CDR3 sequence reads: CASSQGWGGYQPQHF. CDR3 nucleotide sequence: TGTGCCAGCAGCCAAGGCTGGGGGGGTTATCAGCCCCAGCATTTT.

The V and J genes are TRBV7-9 and TRBJ2-5, with D perhaps matching TRBD1 (5 bases). The CDR3 sequence is 15 residues long. V was cut by 2 bases and J by 5 bases, with 15 bases left in between. CDR1 is SEHNR, CDR2 FQNEAQ, per germline (reference sequence). The CDR3, as DNA: TGTGCCAGCAGCTTAAAGTTACAGGTCTCGGAGACCCAGTACTTC. Amino acids: CASSLKLQVSETQYF.

This clone was seen just once. The CDR3: CASSLGLAGGHSYNEQFF. For the CDR3, the DNA is TGTGCCAGCAGCTTGGGACTAGCGGGGGGCCACTCCTACAATGAGCAGTTCTTC. V is TRBV5-4 and J is TRBJ2-1; 13 positions agree with TRBD2. Germline CDR1 is SGHNT and CDR2 is YYREEE (reference sequence). The CDR3 has 18 amino acids. V shed 0 bases and J 0 bases; nucleotides not matched to a gene: 3.

The chain links TRBV4-3 to TRBJ2-2, with TRBD2 identical over 8 bases. CDR1 and CDR2 from the germline V gene are LGHNA and YSLEER. CDR3 length equals 15 residues. The ends lost 2 bases at V and 7 bases at J; junction bases unmatched: 6. CDR3 nucleotides: TGCGCCAGCAGCCAATCGGCGGGGGGCAGCGGGGAGCTGTTTTTT. This translates into CASSQSAGGSGELFF.

CDR3 sequence (DNA): TGCGCCAGCGCGGGCCAGGGGCTCTATGGCTACACCTTC. The encoded protein is CASAGQGLYGYTF. The chain uses TRBV5-1 and TRBJ1-2; D is perhaps TRBD1 (6 bases). The germline V gene has CDR1 SGHRS and CDR2 YFSETQ. There are 13 residues in the CDR3. Trimming removed 7 bases at V and 4 bases at J, with 14 bases between.

The chain is built from TRBV15 and TRBJ2-7; 7 nucleotides agree with TRBD2. Germline trimming cut 0 bases from V and 2 bases from J; bases unmatched to any gene: 1. Germline CDR1 LNHNV, CDR2 YYDKDF (reference sequence). The CDR3 extends over 14 amino acids. The CDR3 is CATSRDGLAYEQYF. The CDR3 DNA follows: TGTGCCACCAGCAGAGATGGACTAGCCTACGAGCAGTACTTC. The full variable domain, with the rest looked up from reference TRBV15 and TRBJ2-7, is DAMVIQNPRYQVTQFGKPVTLSCSQTLNHNVMYWYQQKSSQAPKLLFHYYDKDFNNEADTPDNFQSRRPNTSFCFLDIRSPGLGDTAMYLCATSRDGLAYEQYFGPGTRLTVT.

The rearrangement links TRBV7-9 to TRBJ2-7; 8 nucleotides align to TRBD1. Unmatched junction bases numbered 12, after V lost 6 bases and J lost 2 bases. Germline values: CDR1 SEHNR, CDR2 FQNEAQ (reference sequence). This CDR3 spans 16 amino acids. The CDR3 loop is CASRSGGRGLTYEQYF. The CDR3 DNA is TGTGCCAGCAGATCTGGGGGCAGGGGGCTCACCTACGAGCAGTACTTC. Combining the CDR3 with reference TRBV7-9 and TRBJ2-7 gives the whole variable domain DTGVSQNPRHKITKRGQNVTFRCDPISEHNRLYWYRQTLGQGPEFLTYFQNEAQLEKSRLLSDRFSAERPKGSFSTLEIQRTEQGDSAMYLCASRSGGRGLTYEQYFGPGTRLTVT.

This clone was recorded only once. The chain employs TRBV2 and TRBJ1-2; TRBD1 matches at 10 bases. Germline trimming cut 6 bases from V and 7 bases from J; bases unmatched to any gene: 8. CDR1 and CDR2 (germline): SNHLY, FYNNEI. The CDR3 is made up of 14 amino acids. The CDR3 loop reads CASRAWDRGGGYTF. The DNA of the CDR3 is TGTGCCAGCAGGGCATGGGACAGGGGTGGTGGCTACACCTTC.

This clone was found a few times. The V call is TRBV2, the J call TRBJ1-4; the match to TRBD1 covers 8 bases. The CDR3 totals 15 residues. V lost 2 bases to trimming and J lost 5 bases; unmatched junction nucleotides: 4. CDR1 and CDR2 (germline): SNHLY, FYNNEI. The CDR3 reads CASSERDRLNEKLFF. The DNA for the CDR3 is TGTGCCAGCAGTGAAAGGGACAGGCTCAATGAAAAACTGTTTTTT.

The chain recombines TRBV5-4 with TRBJ1-2; 10 nucleotides agree with TRBD1. The CDR3 is 16 residues long. From germline, CDR1 is SGHNT and CDR2 YYREEE (reference sequence). The V segment lost 1 base and the J segment 3 bases; nucleotides outside the gene matches: 6. This chain's CDR3 is CASSLPDRGRDYGYTF. The DNA of the CDR3 is TGTGCCAGCAGCTTGCCAGACAGGGGGCGGGACTATGGCTACACCTTC. The variable domain in full, completed from reference TRBV5-4 and TRBJ1-2, reads ETGVTQSPTHLIKTRGQQVTLRCSSQSGHNTVSWYQQALGQGPQFIFQYYREEENGRGNFPPRFSGLQFPNYSSELNVNALELDDSALYLCASSLPDRGRDYGYTFGSGTRLTVV.